This T cell receptor (beta chain) was captured by sequencing in a study of identical twins. TCRdb ran MiXCR on the 5' RACE reads and lists one entry per CDR3 protein. This table holds about 530,000 distinct CDR3 sequences, about 20% found once. The table lists this clonotype with a few counts. These data were also reused for a study on yellow fever vaccine responses in identical twins.

The sequence derives from a woman under 30 in good health. Material: CD4+ T cells sorted from blood.

CDR3: CSAHPGQGYTGELFF. The CDR3 coding sequence is TGCAGTGCACATCCGGGACAGGGCTACACCGGGGAGCTGTTTTTT. This chain links TRBV20-1 with TRBJ2-2; 9 nucleotides line up with TRBD1. Germline V CDR1 and CDR2: DFQATT, SNEGSKA (reference sequence). After removal of 6 bases from V and 3 bases from J, the junction contained 8 bases not matched to a gene. This CDR3 comprises 15 residues.